Following are 9 T cell receptor beta chains from one sample sequenced in a study of persistence of HIV-infected CD4 T cells (dated by TCRdb to 2020 to 2021). The meaning of the sample's treatment or condition label: suppressive antiretroviral therapy. Cells were stimulated with lysates of CMV-infected fibroblasts at about 9.6 ug/mL. Nonresponding CD40L-negative CD69-negative CD45RO-high memory CD4+ T cells were sorted as memory populations depleted of antigen-responding cells. The immunoSEQ hsTCRB assay version 4, run in survey mode, was used to sequence TCRbeta repertoires from genomic DNA. Imported from immuneACCESS, the table was reduced by TCRdb to in-frame sequences with V and J called. These copies leave out some clones; in studies compared against another copy, an unresolved V gene accounts for under half, and the cause of the remainder is not known. Here the sample has 25,000 to 30,000 clones; roughly 82% occur a single time. Roughly 4.5% of the sample belongs to the ten largest clones.

These receptors have no identified antigens. The specimen comprised CD4+ T cells sorted from PBMCs after roughly 20-hour stimulation, sampled from a patient who received antiretroviral therapy. Reading the label with the study, this specimen's cell subset or site is: CD40L-CD69- CD45RO-high memory CD4 T cells not responding to CMV lysate. These receptors were obtained from an adult man with HIV who was CMV-seropositive.

The sample holds a few counts of this clone. This chain links TRBV6-5 with TRBJ2-3; TRBD1 matches at 9 bases. The CDR3 loop spans 13 amino acids. Trimming took 8 bases from V and 3 from J; bases not matched to a gene: 3. Germline CDR1 and CDR2: MNHEY and SVGAGI. CDR3 DNA sequence: TGTGCCAGCCGGGACAGGGCTACAGATACGCAGTATTTT. Its protein product is CASRDRATDTQYF.

This chain joins TRBV20-1 and TRBJ1-6; D ambiguous. Trimming removed 3 bases from V and 0 bases from J, with 15 bases in between. CDR1 DFQATT and CDR2 SNEGSKA come from the germline V gene (reference sequence). This CDR3 is built from 17 residues. The CDR3 DNA reads as TGCAGTGCTAGTAGCGGCAGCCAGAGCTCCTATAATTCACCCCTCCACTTT. Protein product: CSASSGSQSSYNSPLHF.

The CDR3: CASSPAPGGYNEQFF. The CDR3, as DNA: TGTGCCAGCTCACCCGCACCCGGTGGATACAATGAGCAGTTCTTC. The chain has TRBV18 and TRBJ2-1, with D hard to call. V was cut by 3 bases and J by 4 bases, with 13 bases left in between. The germline V gene encodes CDR1 KGHSH and CDR2 LQKENI. The CDR3 is 15 residues long. Full variable domain (remainder filled in from reference TRBV18 and TRBJ2-1): NAGVMQNPRHLVRRRGQEARLRCSPMKGHSHVYWYRQLPEEGLKFMVYLQKENIIDESGMPKERFSAEFPKEGPSILRIQQVVRGDSAAYFCASSPAPGGYNEQFFGPGTRLTVL.

The chain employs TRBV5-5 and TRBJ1-1, with 10 nucleotides matching TRBD1. Trimming removed 3 bases from V and 1 base from J; junction bases left unmatched: 3. Germline V gene sequence: CDR1 SGHKS, CDR2 YYEKEE (reference sequence). The CDR3 spans 15 residues. For the CDR3, the DNA is TGTGCCAGCAGCTCGAGGACAGGGGGGAACACTGAAGCTTTCTTT. This sequence encodes CASSSRTGGNTEAFF.

The genes are TRBV6-5 and TRBJ1-2; 7 bases are shared with TRBD1. J gave up 4 bases and V 8 bases, and 10 bases lay outside the gene matches. Germline V CDR1 and CDR2: MNHEY, SVGAGI. This CDR3 spans 14 amino acids. CDR3 amino acids: CASGGDSSTYGYTF. CDR3 DNA: TGTGCCAGCGGAGGGGACAGTTCTACCTATGGCTACACCTTC.

The chain links TRBV21-1 to TRBJ2-7; no DNA check was done on the table's D call, TRBD1. TRBV21-1 corresponds to a pseudogene. The CDR3 covers 21 residues. In nucleotides, the CDR3 is TGTGCCAGCAGCCCCCACCCGGCCCGGGACAGGGAAAAAAGCAATCTCTACGAGCAGTACTTC. Protein sequence: CASSPHPARDREKSNLYEQYF.

This chain links TRBV28 with TRBJ1-4; TRBD1 matches 7 bases. CDR3 length: 14 residues. With 6 bases clipped from V and 3 bases from J, the junction kept 4 bases outside the gene matches. Germline CDR1 and CDR2: MDHEN and SYDVKM. For the CDR3, the DNA is TGTGCCAGCAGCAAAGGGGGCCCTAATGAAAAACTGTTTTTT. It codes for CASSKGGPNEKLFF.

This clone was observed a few times. This chain links TRBV7-9 with TRBJ2-3, with 7 bases fitting TRBD1. The length of the CDR3 is 15 residues. Per the germline V gene, CDR1 is SEHNR and CDR2 is FQNEAQ (reference sequence). Losses at the gene ends were 4 bases for V and 0 bases for J; bases not matched to a gene: 4. CDR3 DNA: TGTGCCAGCAGCTCTGACAGGGAGAGCACAGATACGCAGTATTTT. As protein: CASSSDRESTDTQYF.

The chain joins TRBV19 to TRBJ1-2, with 10 bases fitting TRBD1. The germline V gene has CDR1 LNHDA and CDR2 SQIVND (reference sequence). With V trimmed by 0 bases and J by 6 bases, 10 bases remained unmatched. The CDR3 length is 17 residues. The CDR3 sequence: CASSIDLPTGGANGYTF. The CDR3 nucleotides read TGTGCCAGTAGTATAGACCTTCCGACAGGGGGCGCGAATGGCTACACCTTC.